Listed here are 20 T cell receptor beta chains from one sample, sequenced in a study of T cells in Graves' hyperthyroidism and ophthalmopathy. Template material for amplifying TCR beta CDR3 regions consisted of RNA transcripts. First-round RT-PCR of the TCR CDR3 relied on the HTBI primer set. Each CDR3 protein gets one entry after TCRdb re-called the multiplex PCR reads with MiXCR. The sample consists of about 560,000 distinct CDR3 sequences, around 17% of them appearing once. The specimen sequenced was blood. The receptor set was obtained from a woman aged 18-29 years with Graves' hyperthyroidism.

Comment on this clonotype: This may be a read error, as it is one base from a much larger clone. The rearrangement uses TRBV5-1 and TRBJ2-7; 11 bases align to TRBD2. Germline assignment: CDR1 SGHRS and CDR2 YFSETQ. The CDR3 spans 16 residues. The CDR3 DNA sequence: TGCGCCAGCAGCCTATACCCCGGGACTAGCGGTGTCGAGCATTACTTC. Protein: CASSLYPGTSGVEHYF.

This clonotype was seen a few times. The rearrangement joins TRBV20-1 to TRBJ2-7, with 8 bases identical to TRBD1. CDR1 is DFQATT and CDR2 is SNEGSKA in the germline V gene (reference sequence). The CDR3 is 15 amino acids. Unmatched junction bases numbered 5, after V lost 0 bases and J lost 1 base. The CDR3 nucleotides read TGCAGTGCTAGAGATTATGGACAGGGATCCTACGAGCAGTACTTC. Protein sequence: CSARDYGQGSYEQYF.

This clonotype was observed a handful of times. The chain uses TRBV7-2 and TRBJ1-3, with D perhaps TRBD1 (5 bases). The V end was cut by 5 bases, the J end by 7 bases, with 24 bases between. Germline-derived CDR1 and CDR2 are SGHTA and FQGNSA. The CDR3 totals 17 residues. The CDR3 sequence: CASSPGVDWDQFNTIYF. In nucleotides, the CDR3 is TGTGCCAGCAGCCCCGGGGTGGATTGGGACCAATTTAACACCATATATTTT. Full variable domain (remainder filled in from reference TRBV7-2 and TRBJ1-3): GAGVSQSPSNKVTEKGKDVELRCDPISGHTALYWYRQSLGQGLEFLIYFQGNSAPDKSGLPSDRFSAERTGGSVSTLTIQRTQQEDSAVYLCASSPGVDWDQFNTIYFGEGSWLTVV.

The chain uses TRBV6-2 or TRBV6-3 and TRBJ2-2, with 14 bases identical to TRBD2. V lost 6 bases, J lost 1 base, and 1 base stayed unmatched. The CDR3 sequence is 16 residues long. Per germline, CDR1 MNHEY and CDR2 SVGEGT. The CDR3 DNA sequence: TGTGCCAGCAGGGGGACTAGCGGGGGGAACACCGGGGAGCTGTTTTTT. It is translated as CASRGTSGGNTGELFF.

In its sample, this clonotype was seen a few times. The CDR3 DNA reads as TGTGCCAGCAGCTTAGTGGGGGCTGGGATAAATGAGCAGTTCTTC. Translating gives CASSLVGAGINEQFF. The rearrangement links TRBV7-9 to TRBJ2-1, with D possibly matching TRBD1 (6 bases). V lost 1 base and J 7 bases, leaving 14 bases between the germline ends. Looked up from germline, CDR1 is SEHNR and CDR2 is FQNEAQ (reference sequence). The CDR3 has 15 residues. Complete variable domain (other parts from reference TRBV7-9 and TRBJ2-1): DTGVSQNPRHKITKRGQNVTFRCDPISEHNRLYWYRQTLGQGPEFLTYFQNEAQLEKSRLLSDRFSAERPKGSFSTLEIQRTEQGDSAMYLCASSLVGAGINEQFFGPGTRLTVL.

This clonotype was picked up many times. The chain couples TRBV12-3 or TRBV12-4 to TRBJ1-1; 9 bases fit TRBD1. The CDR3 loop spans 14 amino acids. V shed 5 bases, J shed 5 bases, and the junction held 6 bases outside the gene matches. Here the CDR3 DNA reads TGTGCCAGCAGTAGCACAGGGGGCGGAACTGAAGCTTTCTTT. Protein sequence: CASSSTGGGTEAFF.

This clonotype was observed a few times. CDR3 sequence reads: CSASDQGSYEQYF. Here the CDR3 DNA reads TGCAGTGCCAGCGACCAGGGATCCTACGAGCAGTACTTC. V gene TRBV20-1 combines with J gene TRBJ2-7; D may be TRBD1 (5 bases). CDR3 length: 13 amino acids. Per germline, CDR1 DFQATT and CDR2 SNEGSKA (reference sequence). Trimming left V 6 bases short and J 1 base short, with 13 bases between.

This clonotype appeared many times. This chain connects TRBV6-1 to TRBJ1-4, with D maybe TRBD1 (6 bases). The germline CDR1 and CDR2 sequences are MNHNS and SASEGT. This CDR3 has 12 amino acids. V dropped 7 bases and J dropped 5 bases, with 8 bases sitting between them. CDR3 sequence (DNA): TGTGCCAGCAAGGGGGGGAATGAAAAACTGTTTTTT. Residues: CASKGGNEKLFF.

The chain joins TRBV20-1 to TRBJ1-1; the D is unclear. The V gene lost 1 base and the J gene lost 4 bases, with 10 bases spanning the gap. The CDR3 length is 13 residues. CDR1 and CDR2 from the germline V gene are DFQATT and SNEGSKA (reference sequence). CDR3 sequence (DNA): TGCAGTGCTAGAGGACGGACCTTCACTGAAGCTTTCTTT. Translation: CSARGRTFTEAFF.

This clonotype has only a few counts. CDR3 DNA sequence: TGTGCCAGTAGTTTTGCGGGCAGTCAAGAGACCCAGTACTTC. Translation: CASSFAGSQETQYF. The gene calls are TRBV19 and TRBJ2-5; maybe TRBD2 (5 bases). Germline lookup yields CDR1 LNHDA and CDR2 SQIVND (reference sequence). V was cut by 5 bases and J by 2 bases, with 12 bases left in between. CDR3 length: 14 residues.

This clonotype was detected ten times or more. This chain joins TRBV12-3 or TRBV12-4 and TRBJ1-2; 9 bases are shared with TRBD1. This CDR3 region has 13 residues. V gave up 5 bases and J gave up 8 bases; unmatched junction bases: 6. In DNA, the CDR3 is TGTGCCAGCAGTCGGACAGGGGAGGAGGGCTACACCTTC. Translated, it gives CASSRTGEEGYTF.

The chain has TRBV7-9 and TRBJ2-7, with 11 nucleotides matching TRBD1. The CDR3 consists of 17 residues. Germline V gene sequence: CDR1 SEHNR, CDR2 FQNEAQ (reference sequence). The J segment lost 3 bases and the V segment lost 5 bases, leaving 12 bases of the junction unmatched. This CDR3 reads CASSDLSGTGGIYEQYF. In nucleotides, the CDR3 is TGTGCCAGCAGCGACCTATCCGGGACAGGGGGAATCTACGAGCAGTACTTC.

In its sample, this clonotype was seen a few times. J is TRBJ1-3 and V is TRBV12-3 or TRBV12-4; possibly TRBD1 for D (6 bases). Deletions cut 0 bases from V and 0 bases from J, with 9 bases between. The CDR3 totals 16 residues. CDR3 loop: CASSLARRGSGNTIYF. The DNA of the CDR3 is TGTGCCAGCAGTTTAGCGCGCAGGGGCTCTGGAAACACCATATATTTT.

The chain uses TRBV7-2 and TRBJ2-7; D may be TRBD2 (6 bases). This CDR3 spans 15 amino acids. V was pared by 5 bases and J by 1 base, with 15 bases between. Per germline, CDR1 SGHTA and CDR2 FQGNSA. DNA of the CDR3: TGTGCCAGCAGCCCGTGGGGGGTCGGGTCCTACGAGCAGTACTTC. This sequence encodes CASSPWGVGSYEQYF.

Many counts were recorded for this clonotype. The V and J genes are TRBV14 and TRBJ2-5; the D is unclear. Trimming took off 2 bases at V and 1 base at J, with 11 bases between the two ends. Germline CDR1 is SGHDN and CDR2 is FVKESK. The CDR3 sequence is 15 residues long. The CDR3 here is CASSQLSGPQETQYF. As DNA, the CDR3 is TGTGCCAGCAGCCAACTATCAGGTCCCCAAGAGACCCAGTACTTC.

This clonotype was picked up a small number of times. The rearrangement uses TRBV3-1 and TRBJ2-1; D is undetermined. The CDR3 is made up of 13 amino acids. CDR1 and CDR2 from the germline V gene are LGHDT and YNNKEL (reference sequence). V lost 4 bases, J lost 12 bases, and 16 bases lay in between. This CDR3 is CASSPLFGSGQFF. In nucleotides, the CDR3 is TGTGCCAGCAGCCCCTTATTTGGCTCAGGGCAGTTCTTC.

This clonotype appeared many times. The chain is built from TRBV7-9 and TRBJ1-1; no definite D call. Trimming took off 1 base at V and 0 bases at J, with 9 bases between the two ends. Germline V CDR1 and CDR2: SEHNR, FQNEAQ (reference sequence). The CDR3 loop spans 15 amino acids. Here the CDR3 reads CASSLVSVLNTEAFF. Written as DNA, the CDR3 is TGTGCCAGCAGCTTAGTCAGCGTACTGAACACTGAAGCTTTCTTT.

This clonotype was observed a handful of times. This chain connects TRBV2 to TRBJ1-1, with D unclear. The germline V gene has CDR1 SNHLY and CDR2 FYNNEI. The CDR3 is made up of 12 amino acids. V shed 7 bases and J shed 3 bases, with 9 bases lying between them. CDR3 protein: CASKWMDTEAFF. The CDR3 DNA reads as TGTGCCAGCAAGTGGATGGACACTGAAGCTTTCTTT.

The chain has TRBV7-9 and TRBJ1-1, with unresolved D. Between the trimmed V and J ends, which lost 5 bases and 12 bases, there was a span of 16 bases. Germline CDR1 SEHNR, CDR2 FQNEAQ (reference sequence). The CDR3 has 12 residues. CDR3 bases: TGTGCCAGCAGCCTAGGGAGTAAGGGAACTTTCTTT. This codes for CASSLGSKGTFF.

This clonotype showed up many times. The V call is TRBV28, the J call TRBJ2-3; 7 bases are shared with TRBD2. After removal of 5 bases from V and 3 bases from J, the junction contained 8 bases not matched to a gene. CDR3 size: 15 residues. The germline CDR1 and CDR2 sequences are MDHEN and SYDVKM. CDR3: CASSQRAGLTDTQYF. The CDR3 region has the DNA TGTGCCAGCAGTCAACGAGCGGGACTAACAGATACGCAGTATTTT. Combining the CDR3 with reference TRBV28 and TRBJ2-3 gives the whole variable domain DVKVTQSSRYLVKRTGEKVFLECVQDMDHENMFWYRQDPGLGLRLIYFSYDVKMKEKGDIPEGYSVSREKKERFSLILESASTNQTSMYLCASSQRAGLTDTQYFGPGTRLTVL.